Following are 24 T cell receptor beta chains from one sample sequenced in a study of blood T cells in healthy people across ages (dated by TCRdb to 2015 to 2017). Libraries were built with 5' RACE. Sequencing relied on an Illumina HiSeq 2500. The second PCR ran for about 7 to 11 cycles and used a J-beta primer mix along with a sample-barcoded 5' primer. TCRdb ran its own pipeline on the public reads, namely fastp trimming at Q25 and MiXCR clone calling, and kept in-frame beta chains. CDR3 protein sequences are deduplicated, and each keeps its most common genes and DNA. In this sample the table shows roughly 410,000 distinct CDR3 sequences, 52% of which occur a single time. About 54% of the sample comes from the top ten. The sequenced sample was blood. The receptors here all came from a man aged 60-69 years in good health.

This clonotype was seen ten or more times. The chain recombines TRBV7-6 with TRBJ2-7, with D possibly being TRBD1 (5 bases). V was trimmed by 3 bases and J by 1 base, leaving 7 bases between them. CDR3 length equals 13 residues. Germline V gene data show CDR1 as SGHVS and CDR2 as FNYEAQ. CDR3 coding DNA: TGTGCCAGCAGCTTCGCAGGGTCCTACGAGCAGTACTTC. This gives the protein CASSFAGSYEQYF.

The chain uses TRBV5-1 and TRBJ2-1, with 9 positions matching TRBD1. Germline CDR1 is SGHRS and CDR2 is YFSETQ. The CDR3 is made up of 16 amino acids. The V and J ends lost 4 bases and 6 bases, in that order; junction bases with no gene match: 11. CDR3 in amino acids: CASSPRTGALGNEQFF. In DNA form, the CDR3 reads TGCGCCAGCAGCCCGAGGACAGGGGCGCTTGGCAATGAGCAGTTCTTC.

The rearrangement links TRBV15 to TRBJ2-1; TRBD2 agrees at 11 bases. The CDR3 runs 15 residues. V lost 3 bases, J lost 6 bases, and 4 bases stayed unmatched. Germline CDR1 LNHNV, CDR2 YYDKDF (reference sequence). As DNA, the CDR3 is TGTGCCACCAGCAGCAGACTAGCGGGATCCAATGAGCAGTTCTTC. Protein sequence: CATSSRLAGSNEQFF.

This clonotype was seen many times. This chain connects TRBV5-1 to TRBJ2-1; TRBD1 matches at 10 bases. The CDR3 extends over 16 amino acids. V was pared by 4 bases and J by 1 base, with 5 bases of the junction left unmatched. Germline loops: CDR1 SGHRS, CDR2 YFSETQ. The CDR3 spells CASSGGTGDSYNEQFF. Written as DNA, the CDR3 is TGCGCCAGCAGCGGAGGGACAGGGGATTCCTACAATGAGCAGTTCTTC. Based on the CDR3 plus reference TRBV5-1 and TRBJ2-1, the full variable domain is KAGVTQTPRYLIKTRGQQVTLSCSPISGHRSVSWYQQTPGQGLQFLFEYFSETQRNKGNFPGRFSGRQFSNSRSEMNVSTLELGDSALYLCASSGGTGDSYNEQFFGPGTRLTVL.

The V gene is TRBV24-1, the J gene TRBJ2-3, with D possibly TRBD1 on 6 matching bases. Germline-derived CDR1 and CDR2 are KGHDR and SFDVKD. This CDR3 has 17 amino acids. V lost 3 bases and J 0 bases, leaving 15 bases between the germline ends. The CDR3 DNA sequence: TGTGCCACCAGTGATATCCGGGACAAAAAGAGCACAGATACGCAGTATTTT. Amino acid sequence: CATSDIRDKKSTDTQYF.

CDR3 coding DNA: TGTGCCAGTAGTACCACCGGGACAGGGGTTGGAAATGAGCAGTTCTTC. Encoded protein: CASSTTGTGVGNEQFF. The chain employs TRBV19 and TRBJ2-1, with TRBD1 matching 10 bases. Germline V gives CDR1 LNHDA, CDR2 SQIVND (reference sequence). The J segment lost 7 bases and the V segment lost 4 bases, leaving 10 bases of the junction unmatched. The CDR3 is made up of 16 amino acids.

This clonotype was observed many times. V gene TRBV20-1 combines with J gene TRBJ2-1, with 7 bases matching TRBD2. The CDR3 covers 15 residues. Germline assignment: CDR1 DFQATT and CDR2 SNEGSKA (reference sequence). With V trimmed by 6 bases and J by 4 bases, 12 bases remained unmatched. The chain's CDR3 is CSAKEGAGYYNEQFF. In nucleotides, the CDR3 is TGCAGTGCAAAAGAGGGAGCGGGGTATTACAATGAGCAGTTCTTC.

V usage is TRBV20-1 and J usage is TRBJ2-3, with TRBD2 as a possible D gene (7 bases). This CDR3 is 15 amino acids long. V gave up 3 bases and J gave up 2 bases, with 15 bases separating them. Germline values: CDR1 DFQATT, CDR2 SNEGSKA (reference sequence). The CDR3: CSARGGAGPTDTQYF. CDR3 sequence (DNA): TGCAGTGCTAGGGGGGGGGCCGGACCCACAGATACGCAGTATTTT.

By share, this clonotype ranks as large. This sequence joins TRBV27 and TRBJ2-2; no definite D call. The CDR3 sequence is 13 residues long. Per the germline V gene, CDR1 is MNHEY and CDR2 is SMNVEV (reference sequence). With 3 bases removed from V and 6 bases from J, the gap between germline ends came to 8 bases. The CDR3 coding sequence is TGTGCCAGCAGTTTTACGCTAGCCGGGGAGCTGTTTTTT. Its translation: CASSFTLAGELFF.

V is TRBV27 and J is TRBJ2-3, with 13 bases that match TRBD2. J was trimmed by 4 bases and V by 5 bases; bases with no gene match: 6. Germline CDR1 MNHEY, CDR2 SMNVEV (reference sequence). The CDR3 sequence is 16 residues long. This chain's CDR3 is CASSLLAGGQPDTQYF. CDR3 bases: TGTGCCAGCAGTCTACTAGCGGGAGGGCAGCCAGATACGCAGTATTTT.

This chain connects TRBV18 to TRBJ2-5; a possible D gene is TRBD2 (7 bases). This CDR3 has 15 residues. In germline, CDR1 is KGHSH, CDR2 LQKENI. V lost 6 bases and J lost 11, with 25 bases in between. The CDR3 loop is CASSPRAGALGEQYF. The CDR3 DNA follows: TGTGCCAGCTCTCCGCGGGCGGGGGCGTTGGGTGAGCAGTACTTC.

As DNA, the CDR3 is TGTGCCAGCAGCGTCGGGACGGCTAGCACAGATACGCAGTATTTT. Translation: CASSVGTASTDTQYF. The chain employs TRBV9 and TRBJ2-3, with D perhaps assigned TRBD1 or TRBD2 (5 bases each). CDR3 size: 15 residues. CDR1 is SGDLS, CDR2 YYNGEE, per germline. With 2 bases removed from V and 0 bases from J, the gap between germline ends came to 10 bases.

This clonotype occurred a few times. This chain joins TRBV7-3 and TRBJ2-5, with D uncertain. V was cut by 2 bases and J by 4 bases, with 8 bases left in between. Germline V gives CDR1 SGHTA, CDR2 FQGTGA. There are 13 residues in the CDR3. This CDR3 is CASSLSSRETQYF. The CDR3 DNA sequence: TGTGCCAGCAGCTTATCCAGCCGAGAGACCCAGTACTTC.

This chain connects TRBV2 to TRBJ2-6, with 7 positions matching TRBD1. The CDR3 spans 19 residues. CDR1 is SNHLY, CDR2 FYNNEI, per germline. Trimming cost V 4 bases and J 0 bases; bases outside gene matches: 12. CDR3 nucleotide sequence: TGTGCCAGCAGTGCCCTCATGGACAGGTCGGACTCTGGGGCCAACGTCCTGACTTTC. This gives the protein CASSALMDRSDSGANVLTF.

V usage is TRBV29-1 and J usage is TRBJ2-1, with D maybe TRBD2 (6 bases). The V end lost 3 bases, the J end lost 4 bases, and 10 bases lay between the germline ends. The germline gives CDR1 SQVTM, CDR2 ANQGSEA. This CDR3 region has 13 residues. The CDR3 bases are TGCAGCGTTGATAGGCTAGCGTACAATGAGCAGTTCTTC. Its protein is CSVDRLAYNEQFF.

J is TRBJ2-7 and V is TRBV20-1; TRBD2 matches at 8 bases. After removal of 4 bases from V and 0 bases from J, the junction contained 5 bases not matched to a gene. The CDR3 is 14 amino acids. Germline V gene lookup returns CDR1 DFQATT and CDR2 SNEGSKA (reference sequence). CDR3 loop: CSATSGTSSYEQYF. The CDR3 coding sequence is TGCAGTGCTACGTCCGGGACTAGCTCCTACGAGCAGTACTTC.

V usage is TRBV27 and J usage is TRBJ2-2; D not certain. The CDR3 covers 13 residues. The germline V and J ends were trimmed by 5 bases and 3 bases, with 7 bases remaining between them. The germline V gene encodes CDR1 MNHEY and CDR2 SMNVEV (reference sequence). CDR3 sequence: CASSTPYTGELFF. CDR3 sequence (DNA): TGTGCCAGCAGTACCCCTTACACCGGGGAGCTGTTTTTT.

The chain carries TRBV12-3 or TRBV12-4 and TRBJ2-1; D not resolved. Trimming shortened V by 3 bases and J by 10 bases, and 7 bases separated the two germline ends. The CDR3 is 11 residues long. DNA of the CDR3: TGTGCCAGCAGTTTCACGTGGGAGCAGTTCTTC. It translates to CASSFTWEQFF.

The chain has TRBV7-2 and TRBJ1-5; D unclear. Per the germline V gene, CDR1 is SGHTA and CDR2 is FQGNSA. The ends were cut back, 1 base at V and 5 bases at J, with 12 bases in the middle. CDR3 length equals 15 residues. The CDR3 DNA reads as TGTGCCAGCAGCTTAGTTGGTAGCGAGGATCAGCCCCAGCATTTT. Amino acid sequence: CASSLVGSEDQPQHF.

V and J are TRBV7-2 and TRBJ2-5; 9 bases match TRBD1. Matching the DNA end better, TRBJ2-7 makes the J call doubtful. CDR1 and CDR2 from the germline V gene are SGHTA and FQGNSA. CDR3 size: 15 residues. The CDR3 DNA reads TGTGCCAGCAGTCATCGACAGGGGGGGAGTTACGAGCAGTACTTC. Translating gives CASSHRQGGSYEQYF.

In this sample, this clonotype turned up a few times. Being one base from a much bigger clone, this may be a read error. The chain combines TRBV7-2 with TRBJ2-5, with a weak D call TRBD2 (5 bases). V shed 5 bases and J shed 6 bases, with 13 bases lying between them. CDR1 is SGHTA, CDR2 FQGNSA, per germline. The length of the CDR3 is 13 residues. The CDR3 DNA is TGTGCCAGCAGCCGAGGGCTACCTCAGACCCAGTACTTC. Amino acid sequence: CASSRGLPQTQYF.

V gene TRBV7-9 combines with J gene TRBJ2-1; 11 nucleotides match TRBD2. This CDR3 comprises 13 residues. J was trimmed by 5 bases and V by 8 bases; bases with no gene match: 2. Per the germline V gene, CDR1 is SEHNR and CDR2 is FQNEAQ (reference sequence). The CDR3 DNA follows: TGTGCCAGCCCGGGACTAGCGGACAATGAGCAGTTCTTC. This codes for CASPGLADNEQFF.

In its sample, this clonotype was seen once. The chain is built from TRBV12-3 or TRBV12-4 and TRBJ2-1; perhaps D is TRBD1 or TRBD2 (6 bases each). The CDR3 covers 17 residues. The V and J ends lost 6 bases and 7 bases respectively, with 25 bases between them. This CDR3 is CASSTPLLGTQGNEQFF. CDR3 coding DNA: TGTGCCAGCAGCACTCCACTACTCGGGACTCAGGGGAATGAGCAGTTCTTC.

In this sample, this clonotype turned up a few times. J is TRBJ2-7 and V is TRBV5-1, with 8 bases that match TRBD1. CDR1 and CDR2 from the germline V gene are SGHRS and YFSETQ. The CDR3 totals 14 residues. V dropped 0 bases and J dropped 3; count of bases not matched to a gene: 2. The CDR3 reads CASSLGQGLYEQYF. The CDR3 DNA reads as TGCGCCAGCAGCTTGGGACAGGGGCTCTACGAGCAGTACTTC.